This T cell receptor (beta chain) was captured in a study of blood T cell repertoires in COVID-19. About the study: There were acute and convalescent COVID-19 samples, and they came from the United States, Italy and Spain. T cells, B-cell-depleted T cells, or PBMCs provided the cDNA or gDNA that served as material.

The germline V gene encodes CDR1 GTSNPN and CDR2 SVGIG (reference sequence). The CDR3 has 15 amino acids. Losses at the gene ends were 2 bases for V and 5 bases for J; bases not matched to a gene: 8. Measured with immunoSEQ multiplex PCR; TCRdb has only the in-frame clones, and not every one. The sample shows around 160,000 clones, around 84% of them seen only once. Recovered status applied to Cohort 3 donors who had two consecutive negative PCRs. It also applied to those with clearance or with symptom resolution. Specimen: PBMCs or T cells enriched from blood (not recorded which). The receptor comes from a man aged 35 to 55 who had recovered from COVID-19. J is TRBJ2-3 and V is TRBV30; 9 nucleotides match TRBD2. CDR3 in amino acids: CAWSRGRGGLDTQYF. CDR3 coding DNA: TGTGCCTGGAGTCGGGGGCGGGGGGGCCTAGATACGCAGTATTTT.